The 27 T cell receptor beta chains given below trace back to one sample, sequenced in a study of blood T cell repertoires in COVID-19. Produced via immunoSEQ multiplex PCR; TCRdb's table is partial and in-frame only. This table has fewer than 200,000 clones, 70% to 90% appearing once. Sequencing input: peripheral blood. The receptors were gathered from a man aged 55-75 years who had recovered from COVID-19.

There are a few counts of this clone. The chain recombines TRBV5-3 with TRBJ2-7, with no clear D. TRBV5-3 is known as an ORF, though its function is uncertain. The germline V and J ends were trimmed by 1 base and 4 bases, with 24 bases remaining between them. The CDR3 covers 18 residues. The CDR3 nucleotides read TGTGCCAGAAGCTTGCGTAGTGTGTCCGCTGGGCCCCTTTACGAGCAGTACTTC. This sequence encodes CARSLRSVSAGPLYEQYF.

The CDR3 region is CASSPGYTEAFF. DNA for the CDR3: TGTGCCAGCAGCCCAGGGTACACTGAAGCTTTCTTT. The J gene is TRBJ1-1, the V gene TRBV2; maybe TRBD1 (5 bases). Germline lookup yields CDR1 SNHLY and CDR2 FYNNEI. V lost 6 bases to trimming and J lost 3 bases, with 8 bases between them. CDR3 length: 12 residues.

The chain is built from TRBV2 and TRBJ1-3; no reliable D call. CDR1 and CDR2 from the germline V gene are SNHLY and FYNNEI. CDR3 length: 12 residues. V was trimmed by 1 base and J by 9 bases, leaving 7 bases between them. CDR3 nucleotides: TGTGCCAGCAGTGAAGTACAGAGCACCATATATTTT. Translation gives CASSEVQSTIYF.

This clone was observed a single time. V usage is TRBV7-8 and J usage is TRBJ2-7; D remains ambiguous. The CDR3 is 13 amino acids. Trimming cost V 5 bases and J 3 bases, with 11 bases left between them. Per the germline V gene, CDR1 is SGHVS and CDR2 is FQNEAQ. CDR3 loop: CASSGSGFYEQYF. The CDR3 DNA reads TGTGCCAGCAGCGGTTCAGGATTCTACGAGCAGTACTTC.

This chain links TRBV24-1 with TRBJ2-1; 10 bases agree with TRBD2. The CDR3 consists of 17 residues. Germline trimming cut 0 bases from V and 3 bases from J; bases unmatched to any gene: 4. Germline CDR1 is KGHDR and CDR2 is SFDVKD. The CDR3, as DNA: TGTGCCACCAGTGATTTGAGGGCTAGCGGGAGCTACAATGAGCAGTTCTTC. Translating it yields CATSDLRASGSYNEQFF.

Only one count was recorded for this clone. The gene calls are TRBV5-5 and TRBJ1-1; the D is unclear. The germline V and J ends were trimmed by 1 base and 0 bases, with 7 bases remaining between them. Germline V gene sequence: CDR1 SGHKS, CDR2 YYEKEE (reference sequence). This CDR3 comprises 14 residues. The CDR3 region has the DNA TGTGCCAGCAGCTTGAGAGTAATGAACACTGAAGCTTTCTTT. Translation: CASSLRVMNTEAFF.

V and J are TRBV7-8 and TRBJ1-2; 7 nucleotides line up with TRBD1. V shed 8 bases and J 3 bases; nucleotides not matched to a gene: 9. There are 14 residues in the CDR3. The germline V gene encodes CDR1 SGHVS and CDR2 FQNEAQ. The CDR3 reads CASDRVSGDYGYTF. As DNA, the CDR3 is TGTGCCAGCGACAGGGTTTCAGGAGACTATGGCTACACCTTC. The variable domain in full, with the rest retrieved from reference TRBV7-8 and TRBJ1-2, is GAGVSQSPRYKVAKRGQDVALRCDPISGHVSLFWYQQALGQGPEFLTYFQNEAQLDKSGLPSDRFFAERPEGSVSTLKIQRTQQEDSAVYLCASDRVSGDYGYTFGSGTRLTVV.

The chain employs TRBV7-2 and TRBJ1-3, with 7 positions matching TRBD1. V lost 5 bases and J lost 4; bases outside the gene matches: 8. The CDR3 consists of 15 residues. CDR1 is SGHTA and CDR2 is FQGNSA in the germline V gene. DNA for the CDR3: TGTGCCAGCAGCACAGGGGTAAAGGGAGGAAACACCATATATTTT. Its translation is CASSTGVKGGNTIYF. Together with reference TRBV7-2 and TRBJ1-3, the CDR3 gives the full variable domain: GAGVSQSPSNKVTEKGKDVELRCDPISGHTALYWYRQSLGQGLEFLIYFQGNSAPDKSGLPSDRFSAERTGGSVSTLTIQRTQQEDSAVYLCASSTGVKGGNTIYFGEGSWLTVV.

The chain couples TRBV4-1 to TRBJ2-2; 8 positions agree with TRBD2. Germline CDR1 and CDR2: MGHRA and YSYEKL. V lost 4 bases and J lost 3; bases outside the gene matches: 7. The CDR3 length is 16 residues. Here the CDR3 reads CASSRTGGRDTGELFF. The CDR3 nucleotides are TGCGCCAGCAGCCGAACGGGGGGGCGGGACACCGGGGAGCTGTTTTTT.

The chain recombines TRBV6-5 with TRBJ2-3, with D unresolved. Trimming stripped 2 bases from V and 0 bases from J, with 3 bases between. CDR3 size: 13 residues. Germline values: CDR1 MNHEY, CDR2 SVGAGI. The CDR3 loop is CASSYPSTDTQYF. In nucleotides, the CDR3 is TGTGCCAGCAGTTACCCTAGCACAGATACGCAGTATTTT.

The chain recombines TRBV5-6 with TRBJ2-3; D not certain. Per the germline V gene, CDR1 is SGHDT and CDR2 is YYEEEE. The V end lost 0 bases, the J end lost 4 bases, and 9 bases lay between the germline ends. The CDR3 totals 14 residues. CDR3 loop: CASSLALGSDTQYF. The DNA of the CDR3 is TGTGCCAGCAGCTTGGCCCTAGGATCAGATACGCAGTATTTT.

The chain recombines TRBV5-1 with TRBJ2-2; D is possibly TRBD1 (6 bases). Germline V gene lookup returns CDR1 SGHRS and CDR2 YFSETQ. V was shortened by 0 bases and J by 10 bases, with 13 bases between the two germline ends. The CDR3 runs 14 residues. The CDR3 nucleotides are TGCGCCAGCAGCTTGGGGACAGTCGCGCCGGAGCTGTTTTTT. Translated: CASSLGTVAPELFF.

The rearrangement uses TRBV6-2 or TRBV6-3 and TRBJ1-1; perhaps TRBD1 as D (5 bases). The V gene's germline CDR1 is MNHEY and CDR2 SVGEGT. Trimming took 3 bases from V and 5 from J, leaving 16 bases between them. This CDR3 spans 15 amino acids. CDR3 amino acids: CASSYDGGLGTEAFF. The CDR3 region has the DNA TGTGCCAGCAGTTATGACGGGGGTTTAGGAACTGAAGCTTTCTTT.

The CDR3 spells CSASSVSGGLVTDTQYF. CDR3 nucleotide sequence: TGCAGTGCTAGTTCGGTTAGCGGGGGGCTGGTCACAGATACGCAGTATTTT. V and J are TRBV20-1 and TRBJ2-3; TRBD2 matches at 10 bases. V shed 3 bases and J 2 bases; nucleotides not matched to a gene: 11. The CDR3 length is 17 residues. Germline-derived CDR1 and CDR2 are DFQATT and SNEGSKA (reference sequence).

V gene TRBV6-5 combines with J gene TRBJ1-2; weak D call: TRBD1 (5 bases). The V end was cut by 10 bases, the J end by 8 bases, with 20 bases between. The CDR3 contains 13 residues. The germline V gene has CDR1 MNHEY and CDR2 SVGAGI. The CDR3 region is CATLNTGRGGYTF. The DNA of the CDR3 is TGTGCCACCCTAAACACGGGGAGGGGAGGCTACACCTTC.

The V and J genes are TRBV6-1 and TRBJ1-2; D remains ambiguous. Trimming removed 3 bases from V and 5 bases from J, with 16 bases in between. In germline, CDR1 is MNHNS, CDR2 SASEGT. The length of the CDR3 is 15 residues. The CDR3 protein is CASSEFGRPLYGYTF. For the CDR3, the DNA is TGTGCCAGCAGTGAGTTCGGCAGGCCTCTTTATGGCTACACCTTC.

This rearrangement joins TRBV11-1 to TRBJ1-1; no firm D call. Germline CDR1 is SGHAT and CDR2 is FQDESV (reference sequence). V was clipped by 1 base and J by 6 bases, with 18 bases between them. The CDR3 loop spans 16 amino acids. This CDR3 reads CASSLVARGPLAEAFF. CDR3 nucleotides: TGTGCCAGCAGCTTAGTCGCTCGGGGTCCCCTCGCTGAAGCTTTCTTT. The variable domain in full, completed from reference TRBV11-1 and TRBJ1-1, reads EAEVAQSPRYKITEKSQAVAFWCDPISGHATLYWYRQILGQGPELLVQFQDESVVDDSQLPKDRFSAERLKGVDSTLKIQPAELGDSAMYLCASSLVARGPLAEAFFGQGTRLTVV.

The chain has TRBV3-1 (or the pseudogene TRBV3-2) and TRBJ1-1; TRBD1 matches 8 bases. The J segment lost 4 bases and the V segment lost 1 base, leaving 5 bases of the junction unmatched. The CDR3 extends over 15 amino acids. Germline V gene lookup returns CDR1 LGHDT and CDR2 YNNKEL (reference sequence). The CDR3 protein is CASSQARGQGTEAFF. CDR3 DNA: TGTGCCAGCAGCCAAGCTAGAGGACAGGGCACTGAAGCTTTCTTT.

V and J are TRBV12-5 and TRBJ2-5, with 7 nucleotides matching TRBD1. This CDR3 is built from 16 residues. V dropped 2 bases and J dropped 1; count of bases not matched to a gene: 7. Germline CDR1 reads LGHNT; CDR2 reads FRNRAP. The DNA for the CDR3 is TGTGCTAGTGGTTTGTCCAGGACAGGTCCCCAAGAGACCCAGTACTTC. Its translation is CASGLSRTGPQETQYF. Complete variable domain (other parts from reference TRBV12-5 and TRBJ2-5): DARVTQTPRHKVTEMGQEVTMRCQPILGHNTVFWYRQTMMQGLELLAYFRNRAPLDDSGMPKDRFSAEMPDATLATLKIQPSEPRDSAVYFCASGLSRTGPQETQYFGPGTRLLVL.

In its sample, this clone was seen once. The chain links TRBV5-1 to TRBJ2-1; 12 bases are a match to TRBD2. This CDR3 comprises 16 residues. CDR1 and CDR2 from the germline V gene are SGHRS and YFSETQ. Unmatched junction bases numbered 9, after V lost 4 bases and J lost 7 bases. CDR3: CASSNSASGGANEQFF. The DNA for the CDR3 is TGCGCCAGCAGCAACTCCGCTAGCGGGGGGGCTAATGAGCAGTTCTTC.

This chain connects TRBV5-1 to TRBJ2-5, with a possible D match to TRBD1 (5 bases). Trimming removed 3 bases from V and 3 bases from J, with 12 bases in between. The CDR3 extends over 14 amino acids. CDR1 is SGHRS and CDR2 is YFSETQ in the germline V gene. The chain's CDR3 is CASSSQGGEETQYF. In DNA form, the CDR3 reads TGCGCCAGCAGCTCCCAGGGTGGAGAAGAGACCCAGTACTTC.

This chain's CDR3 is CASGVQGPNQPQHF. In nucleotides, the CDR3 is TGTGCCAGCGGGGTCCAGGGTCCCAATCAGCCCCAGCATTTT. This chain connects TRBV27 to TRBJ1-5, with TRBD1 as a possible D gene (5 bases). The ends were cut back, 8 bases at V and 3 bases at J, with 14 bases in the middle. The CDR3 spans 14 residues. Germline CDR1 reads MNHEY; CDR2 reads SMNVEV (reference sequence).

This clone is a singleton in its sample. The same CDR3 can be traced to other DNA sequences in this sample. The J gene is TRBJ2-7, the V gene TRBV3-1 (or the pseudogene TRBV3-2); TRBD1 matches at 7 bases. The J segment lost 3 bases and the V segment lost 4 bases, leaving 3 bases of the junction unmatched. The CDR3 length is 13 residues. Germline V lookup: CDR1 LGHDT, CDR2 YNNKEL (reference sequence). The CDR3 protein is CASSLPGGYEQYF. CDR3 coding DNA: TGTGCCAGCAGCCTCCCAGGGGGCTACGAGCAGTACTTC.

The genes are TRBV3-1 (or the pseudogene TRBV3-2) and TRBJ2-6; TRBD1 agrees at 7 bases. V dropped 6 bases and J dropped 3; count of bases not matched to a gene: 8. The length of the CDR3 is 16 residues. Germline V gives CDR1 LGHDT, CDR2 YNNKEL (reference sequence). CDR3 protein: CASRQQGNSGANVLTF. DNA of the CDR3: TGTGCCAGCAGGCAACAGGGGAATAGTGGGGCCAACGTCCTGACTTTC.

The chain is built from TRBV7-9 and TRBJ1-4, with 8 bases aligning to TRBD1. CDR3 size: 14 residues. Per germline, CDR1 SEHNR and CDR2 FQNEAQ (reference sequence). J lost 7 bases, V lost 2 bases, and 3 bases had no gene match. CDR3 in amino acids: CASSLQGAVEKLFF. The CDR3, as DNA: TGTGCCAGCAGCTTACAGGGGGCAGTTGAAAAACTGTTTTTT.

The V and J genes are TRBV11-1 and TRBJ2-5; 7 bases are a match to TRBD2. The CDR3 contains 13 residues. Germline V gene data show CDR1 as SGHAT and CDR2 as FQDESV (reference sequence). V lost 5 bases to trimming and J lost 7 bases; unmatched junction nucleotides: 7. The CDR3 is CASSTPPGGTQYF. The CDR3 DNA follows: TGTGCCAGCAGCACCCCCCCGGGGGGGACCCAGTACTTC.

The gene calls are TRBV9 and TRBJ1-1, with 7 bases identical to TRBD1. The J segment lost 1 base and the V segment lost 3 bases, leaving 6 bases of the junction unmatched. The length of the CDR3 is 15 residues. Germline lookup yields CDR1 SGDLS and CDR2 YYNGEE. In DNA form, the CDR3 reads TGTGCCAGCAGCGCCTTGACAGGGAGGAACACTGAAGCTTTCTTT. It specifies CASSALTGRNTEAFF.